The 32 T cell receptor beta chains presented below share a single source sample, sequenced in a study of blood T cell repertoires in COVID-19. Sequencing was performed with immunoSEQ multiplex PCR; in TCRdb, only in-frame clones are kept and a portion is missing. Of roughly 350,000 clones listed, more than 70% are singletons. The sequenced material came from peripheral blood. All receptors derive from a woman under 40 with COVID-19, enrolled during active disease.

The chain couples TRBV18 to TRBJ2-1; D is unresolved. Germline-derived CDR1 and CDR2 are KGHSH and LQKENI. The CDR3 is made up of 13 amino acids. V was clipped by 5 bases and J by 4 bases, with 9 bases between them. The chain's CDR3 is CASSTQDYNEQFF. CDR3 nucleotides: TGTGCCAGCTCAACGCAGGATTACAATGAGCAGTTCTTC.

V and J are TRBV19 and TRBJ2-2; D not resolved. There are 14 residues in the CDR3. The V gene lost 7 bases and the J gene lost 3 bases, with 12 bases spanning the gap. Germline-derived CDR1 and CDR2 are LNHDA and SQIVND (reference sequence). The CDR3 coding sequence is TGTGCCAGTAAGCGAGAACTCTACACCGGGGAGCTGTTTTTT. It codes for CASKRELYTGELFF.

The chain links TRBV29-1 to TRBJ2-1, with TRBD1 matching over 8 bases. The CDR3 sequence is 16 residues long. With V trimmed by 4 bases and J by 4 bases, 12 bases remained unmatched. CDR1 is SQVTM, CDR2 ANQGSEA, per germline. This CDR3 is CSVGGRQGLRYNEQFF. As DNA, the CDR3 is TGCAGCGTTGGAGGGAGACAGGGGTTGCGGTACAATGAGCAGTTCTTC.

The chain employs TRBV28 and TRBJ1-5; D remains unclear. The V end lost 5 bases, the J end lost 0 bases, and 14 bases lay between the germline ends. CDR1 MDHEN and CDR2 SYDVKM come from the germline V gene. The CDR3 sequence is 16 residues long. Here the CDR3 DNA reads TGTGCCAGCAGTCCCGCGGACTTCTATAGCAATCAGCCCCAGCATTTT. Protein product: CASSPADFYSNQPQHF. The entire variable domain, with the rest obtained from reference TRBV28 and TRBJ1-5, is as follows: DVKVTQSSRYLVKRTGEKVFLECVQDMDHENMFWYRQDPGLGLRLIYFSYDVKMKEKGDIPEGYSVSREKKERFSLILESASTNQTSMYLCASSPADFYSNQPQHFGDGTRLSIL.

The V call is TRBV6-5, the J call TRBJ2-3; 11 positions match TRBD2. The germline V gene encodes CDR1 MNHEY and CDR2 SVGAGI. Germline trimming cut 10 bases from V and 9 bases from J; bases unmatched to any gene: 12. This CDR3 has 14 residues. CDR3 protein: CATRLAGSRETQYF. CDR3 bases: TGTGCCACCCGACTAGCGGGGTCTCGGGAGACGCAGTATTTT.

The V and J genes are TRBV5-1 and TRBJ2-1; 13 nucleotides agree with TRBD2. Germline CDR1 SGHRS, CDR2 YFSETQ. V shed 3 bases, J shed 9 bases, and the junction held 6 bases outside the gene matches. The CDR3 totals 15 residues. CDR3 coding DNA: TGCGCCAGCAGCTGGACTAGCGGGAGTCGGGGTGAGCAGTTCTTC. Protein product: CASSWTSGSRGEQFF.

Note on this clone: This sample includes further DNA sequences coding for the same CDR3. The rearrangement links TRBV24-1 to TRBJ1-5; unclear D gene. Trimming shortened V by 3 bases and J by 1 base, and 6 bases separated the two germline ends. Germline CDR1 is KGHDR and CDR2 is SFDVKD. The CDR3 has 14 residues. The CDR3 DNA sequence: TGTGCCACCAGTGATCTTTTAAGCAATCAGCCCCAGCATTTT. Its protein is CATSDLLSNQPQHF.

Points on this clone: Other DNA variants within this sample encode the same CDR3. The CDR3 is CASSISGNTEAFF. The CDR3 nucleotides are TGTGCCAGTAGTATATCAGGGAACACTGAAGCTTTCTTT. V usage is TRBV19 and J usage is TRBJ1-1; D unresolved. Germline CDR1 reads LNHDA; CDR2 reads SQIVND (reference sequence). The CDR3 has 13 amino acids. The germline V and J ends were trimmed by 2 bases and 1 base, with 5 bases remaining between them.

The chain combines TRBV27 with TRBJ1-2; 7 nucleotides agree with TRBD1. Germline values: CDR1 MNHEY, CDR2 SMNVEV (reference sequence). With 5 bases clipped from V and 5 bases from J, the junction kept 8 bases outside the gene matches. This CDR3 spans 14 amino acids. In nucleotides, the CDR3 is TGTGCCAGCAGTCCCGGGACAGCCATTTATGGCTACACCTTC. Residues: CASSPGTAIYGYTF.

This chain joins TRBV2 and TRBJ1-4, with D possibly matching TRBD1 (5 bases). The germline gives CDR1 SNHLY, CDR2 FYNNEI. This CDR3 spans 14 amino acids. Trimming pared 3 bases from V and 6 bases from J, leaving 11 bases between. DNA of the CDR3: TGTGCCAGCAGTGAGGCGTTGGGGCATGAAAAACTGTTTTTT. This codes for CASSEALGHEKLFF. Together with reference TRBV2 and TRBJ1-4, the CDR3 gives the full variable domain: EPEVTQTPSHQVTQMGQEVILRCVPISNHLYFYWYRQILGQKVEFLVSFYNNEISEKSEIFDDQFSVERPDGSNFTLKIRSTKLEDSAMYFCASSEALGHEKLFFGSGTQLSVL.

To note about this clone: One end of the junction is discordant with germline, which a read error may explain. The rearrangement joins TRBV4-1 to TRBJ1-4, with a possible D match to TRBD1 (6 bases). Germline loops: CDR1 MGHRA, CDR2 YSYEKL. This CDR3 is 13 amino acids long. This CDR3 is CASSQVRGPVGIF. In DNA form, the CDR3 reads TGCGCCAGCAGCCAAGTCAGGGGTCCGGTCGGAATTTTT.

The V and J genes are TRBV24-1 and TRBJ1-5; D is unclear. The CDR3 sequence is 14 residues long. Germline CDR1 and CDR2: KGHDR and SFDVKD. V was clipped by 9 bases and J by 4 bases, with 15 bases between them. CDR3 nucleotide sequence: TGTGCCACCTCACCGGAGGGTAGAAATCAGCCCCAGCATTTT. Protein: CATSPEGRNQPQHF.

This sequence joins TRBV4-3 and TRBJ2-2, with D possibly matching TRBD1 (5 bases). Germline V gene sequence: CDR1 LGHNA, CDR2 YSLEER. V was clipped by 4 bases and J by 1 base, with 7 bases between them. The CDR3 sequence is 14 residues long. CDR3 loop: CASSPTVNTGELFF. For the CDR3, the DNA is TGCGCCAGCAGCCCGACAGTGAACACCGGGGAGCTGTTTTTT.

CDR3 sequence reads: CASSQRLAGETSHEQYF. In DNA, the CDR3 is TGTGCCAGCAGCCAACGCCTAGCGGGAGAGACTTCACACGAGCAGTACTTC. V usage is TRBV3-1 (or the pseudogene TRBV3-2) and J usage is TRBJ2-7; the match to TRBD2 covers 10 bases. From germline, CDR1 is LGHDT and CDR2 YNNKEL (reference sequence). The CDR3 extends over 17 amino acids. With V trimmed by 2 bases and J by 5 bases, 12 bases remained unmatched.

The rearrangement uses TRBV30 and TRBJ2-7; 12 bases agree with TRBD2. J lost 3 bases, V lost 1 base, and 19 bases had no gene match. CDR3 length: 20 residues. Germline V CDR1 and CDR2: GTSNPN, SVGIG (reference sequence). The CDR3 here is CAWSALLGSRSTSGSYEQYF. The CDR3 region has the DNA TGTGCCTGGAGTGCCCTCCTTGGGTCCCGATCGACTAGCGGGAGCTACGAGCAGTACTTC.

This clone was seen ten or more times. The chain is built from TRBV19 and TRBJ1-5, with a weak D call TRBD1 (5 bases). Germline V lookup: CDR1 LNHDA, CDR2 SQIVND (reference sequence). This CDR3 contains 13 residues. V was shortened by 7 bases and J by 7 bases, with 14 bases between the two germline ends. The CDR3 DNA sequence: TGTGCCAGTAATCTACAGGACGCACAGCCCCAGCATTTT. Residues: CASNLQDAQPQHF. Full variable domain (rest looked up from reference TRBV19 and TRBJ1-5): DGGITQSPKYLFRKEGQNVTLSCEQNLNHDAMYWYRQDPGQGLRLIYYSQIVNDFQKGDIAEGYSVSREKKESFPLTVTSAQKNPTAFYLCASNLQDAQPQHFGDGTRLSIL.

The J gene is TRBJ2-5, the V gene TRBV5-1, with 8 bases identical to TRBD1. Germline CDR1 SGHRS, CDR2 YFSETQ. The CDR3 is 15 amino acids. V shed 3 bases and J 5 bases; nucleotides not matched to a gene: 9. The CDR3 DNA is TGCGCCAGCAGCTCGACCCAGGGGGCGCGGGAGACCCAGTACTTC. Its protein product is CASSSTQGARETQYF.

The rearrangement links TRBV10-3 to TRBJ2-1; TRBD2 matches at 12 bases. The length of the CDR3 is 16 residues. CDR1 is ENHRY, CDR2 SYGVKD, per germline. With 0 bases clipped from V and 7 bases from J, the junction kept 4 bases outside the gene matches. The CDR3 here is CAISESTSGRGNEQFF. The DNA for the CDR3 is TGTGCCATCAGTGAGTCGACTAGCGGGAGAGGAAATGAGCAGTTCTTC.

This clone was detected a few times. DNA of the CDR3: TGTGCCACCAGGACTGGACAGGGTTTCAGGACTGAAGCTTTCTTT. Translated, it gives CATRTGQGFRTEAFF. The genes are TRBV24-1 and TRBJ1-1, with 8 bases that match TRBD1. CDR3 length equals 15 residues. V lost 7 bases to trimming and J lost 5 bases; unmatched junction nucleotides: 11. Germline CDR1 KGHDR, CDR2 SFDVKD.

In nucleotides, the CDR3 is TGTGCCAGCAGCTTGGGTATCGACACTAGCGGGAGGAGGCAAGAGACCCAGTACTTC. Translated: CASSLGIDTSGRRQETQYF. The chain joins TRBV5-6 to TRBJ2-5; 12 positions match TRBD2. CDR1 and CDR2 from the germline V gene are SGHDT and YYEEEE. The V segment lost 0 bases and the J segment 2 bases; nucleotides outside the gene matches: 11. This CDR3 contains 19 residues.

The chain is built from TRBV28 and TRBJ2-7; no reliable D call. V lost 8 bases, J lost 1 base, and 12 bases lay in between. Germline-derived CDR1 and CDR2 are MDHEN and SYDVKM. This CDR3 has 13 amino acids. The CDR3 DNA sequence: TGTGCCAGCCTTAGCCTCGGGTCCTACGAGCAGTACTTC. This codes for CASLSLGSYEQYF.

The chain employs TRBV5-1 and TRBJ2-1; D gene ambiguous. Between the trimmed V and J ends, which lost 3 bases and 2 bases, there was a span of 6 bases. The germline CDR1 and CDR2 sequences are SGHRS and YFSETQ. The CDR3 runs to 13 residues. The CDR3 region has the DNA TGCGCCAGCAGCTGGCCAGCCTACAATGAGCAGTTCTTC. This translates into CASSWPAYNEQFF.

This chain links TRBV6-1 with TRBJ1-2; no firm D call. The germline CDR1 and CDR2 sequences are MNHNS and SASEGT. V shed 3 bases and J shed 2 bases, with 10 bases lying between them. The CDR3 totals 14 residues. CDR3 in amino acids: CASSDTGGNYGYTF. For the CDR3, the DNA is TGTGCCAGCAGTGACACCGGAGGGAACTATGGCTACACCTTC.

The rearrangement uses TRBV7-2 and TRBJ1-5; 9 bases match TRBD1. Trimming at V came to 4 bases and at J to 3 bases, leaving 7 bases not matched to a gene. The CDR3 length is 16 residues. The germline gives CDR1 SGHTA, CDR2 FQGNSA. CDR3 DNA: TGTGCCAGCAGCTCCCTTGGGACAGGGAACAATCAGCCCCAGCATTTT. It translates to CASSSLGTGNNQPQHF.

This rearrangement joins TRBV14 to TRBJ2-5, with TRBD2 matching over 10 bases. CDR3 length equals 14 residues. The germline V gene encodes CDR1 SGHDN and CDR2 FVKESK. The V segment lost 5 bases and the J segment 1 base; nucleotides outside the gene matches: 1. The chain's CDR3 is CASSWTSGQETQYF. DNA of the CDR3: TGTGCCAGCAGCTGGACTAGCGGCCAAGAGACCCAGTACTTC. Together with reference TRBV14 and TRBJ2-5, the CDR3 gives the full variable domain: EAGVTQFPSHSVIEKGQTVTLRCDPISGHDNLYWYRRVMGKEIKFLLHFVKESKQDESGMPNNRFLAERTGGTYSTLKVQPAELEDSGVYFCASSWTSGQETQYFGPGTRLLVL.

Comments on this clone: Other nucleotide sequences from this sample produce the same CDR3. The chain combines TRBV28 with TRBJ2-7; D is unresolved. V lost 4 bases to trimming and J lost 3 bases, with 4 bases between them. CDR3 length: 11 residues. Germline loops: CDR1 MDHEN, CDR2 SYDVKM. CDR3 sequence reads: CASSSNYEQYF. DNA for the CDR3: TGTGCCAGCAGTTCTAACTACGAGCAGTACTTC.

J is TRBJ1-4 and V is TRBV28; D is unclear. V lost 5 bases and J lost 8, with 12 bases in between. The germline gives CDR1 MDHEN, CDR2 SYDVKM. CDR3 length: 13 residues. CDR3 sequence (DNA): TGTGCCAGCAGTCAAGGCAGGCAGGAAAAACTGTTTTTT. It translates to CASSQGRQEKLFF.

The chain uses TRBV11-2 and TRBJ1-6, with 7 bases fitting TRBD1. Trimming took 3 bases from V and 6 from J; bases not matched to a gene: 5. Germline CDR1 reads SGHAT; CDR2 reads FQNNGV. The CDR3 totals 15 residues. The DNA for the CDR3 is TGTGCCAGCAGCTTGCGGGGACAGAGTAATTCACCCCTCCACTTT. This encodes CASSLRGQSNSPLHF. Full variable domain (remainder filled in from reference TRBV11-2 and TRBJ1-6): EAGVAQSPRYKIIEKRQSVAFWCNPISGHATLYWYQQILGQGPKLLIQFQNNGVVDDSQLPKDRFSAERLKGVDSTLKIQPAKLEDSAVYLCASSLRGQSNSPLHFGNGTRLTVT.

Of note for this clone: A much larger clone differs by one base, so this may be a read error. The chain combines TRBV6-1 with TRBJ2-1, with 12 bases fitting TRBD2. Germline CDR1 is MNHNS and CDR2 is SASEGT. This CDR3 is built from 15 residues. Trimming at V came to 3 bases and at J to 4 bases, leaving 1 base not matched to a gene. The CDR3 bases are TGTGCCAGCAGTGAGACTAGCGGGAGTTACAATGAGCAGTTCTTC. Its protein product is CASSETSGSYNEQFF.

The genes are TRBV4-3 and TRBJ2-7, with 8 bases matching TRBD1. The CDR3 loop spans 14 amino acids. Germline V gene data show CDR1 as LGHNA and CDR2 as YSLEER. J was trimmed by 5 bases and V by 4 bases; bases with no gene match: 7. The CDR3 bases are TGCGCCAGCAGCCTCGGACAGGGTCCCCACGAGCAGTACTTC. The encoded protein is CASSLGQGPHEQYF.

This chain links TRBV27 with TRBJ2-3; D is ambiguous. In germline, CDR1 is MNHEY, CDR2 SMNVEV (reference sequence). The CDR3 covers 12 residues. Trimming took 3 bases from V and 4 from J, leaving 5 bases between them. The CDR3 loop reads CASSLRPDTQYF. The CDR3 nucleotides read TGTGCCAGCAGTTTGCGCCCAGATACGCAGTATTTT.

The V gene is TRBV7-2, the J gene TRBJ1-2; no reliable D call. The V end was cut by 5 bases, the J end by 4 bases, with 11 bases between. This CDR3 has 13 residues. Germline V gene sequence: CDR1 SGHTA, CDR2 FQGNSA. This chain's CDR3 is CASSLQVGYGYTF. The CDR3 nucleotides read TGTGCCAGCAGCCTGCAGGTGGGCTATGGCTACACCTTC.